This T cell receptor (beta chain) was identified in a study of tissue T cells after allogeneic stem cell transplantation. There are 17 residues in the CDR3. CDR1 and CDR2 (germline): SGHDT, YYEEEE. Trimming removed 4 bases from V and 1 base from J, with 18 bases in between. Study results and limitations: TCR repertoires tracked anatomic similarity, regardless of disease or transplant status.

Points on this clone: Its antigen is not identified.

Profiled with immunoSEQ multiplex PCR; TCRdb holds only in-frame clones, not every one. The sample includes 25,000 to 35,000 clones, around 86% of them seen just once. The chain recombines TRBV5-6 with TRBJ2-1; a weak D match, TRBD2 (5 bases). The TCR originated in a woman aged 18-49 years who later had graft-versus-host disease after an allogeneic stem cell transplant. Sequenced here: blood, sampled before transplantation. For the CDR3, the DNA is TGTGCCAGCAGCCGCTGGACTTACGGGGAGTCCTACAATGAGCAGTTCTTC. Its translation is CASSRWTYGESYNEQFF.